This T cell receptor beta chain was identified during a study of blood T cell repertoires in COVID-19. Study details: T cells, B-cell-depleted T cells, or PBMCs provided the cDNA or gDNA that served as material.

Per the original methods: Amplified reference gene primers provided the basis for estimating nucleated cell counts. The method was immunoSEQ multiplex PCR; TCRdb's version includes in-frame clones alone and lacks a portion of them. For V, J and clone size, that table is used; D and trimming come from the DNA. The repertoire holds approximately 84,000 clones, around three quarters seen once, with about 5.7% in the top ten. In its sample, this clone was seen a few times. The CDR3 length is 15 residues. V lost 3 bases, J lost 3 bases, and 8 bases stayed unmatched. CDR1 and CDR2 from the germline V gene are SGHAT and FQNNGV.

The genes are TRBV11-2 and TRBJ2-7; 7 bases are shared with TRBD2. Sequencing was carried out using peripheral blood. The sequence was obtained from a man aged 50-60 years with active or convalescent COVID-19. The chain's CDR3 is CASSLVSGLLYEQYF. The DNA of the CDR3 is TGTGCCAGCAGCTTGGTTTCGGGACTACTCTACGAGCAGTACTTC.